This T cell receptor (beta chain) was identified during a study of T-cell reconstitution after alpha-beta-depleted transplantation in children. Germline-derived CDR1 and CDR2 are DFQATT and SNEGSKA (reference sequence). The ends lost 3 bases at V and 3 bases at J; junction bases unmatched: 8. The CDR3 sequence is 14 residues long. The sample holds many counts of this clonotype. A library of TCRbeta sequences, prepared with unique molecular identifiers, was generated. Via MiXCR, TCRdb re-called the PCR reads, giving one row per CDR3 protein. The data contain 150,000 to 250,000 distinct CDR3 sequences, 14% to 15% of them seen just once; the ten biggest clones take up about 13%.

This material consisted of PBMCs from the stem cell graft donor, taken from the stem cell graft. The sequence derives from a human donor who donated a stem cell graft to a child with acute lymphoblastic leukemia. The chain recombines TRBV20-1 with TRBJ2-7; 7 bases agree with TRBD1. The CDR3 DNA follows: TGCAGTGCTAGCTCGACAGGGAGAAACTACGAGCAGTACTTC. Its protein product is CSASSTGRNYEQYF.